Described below is a single TCR beta chain sequence and its context. The data originate from a study of OX40 agonist ivuxolimab in advanced cancers. Clones were sequenced by immunoSEQ multiplex PCR, and TCRdb holds only the in-frame ones, with some missing. The sample has fewer than 90,000 clones, 85% to 90% seen once. V trimming: 0 bases; J trimming: 6 bases; junction bases outside the gene matches: 7. Germline-derived CDR1 and CDR2 are MNHNS and SASEGT. This CDR3 contains 16 residues. This chain connects TRBV6-1 to TRBJ1-5, with TRBD1 identical over 8 bases. This TCR was recovered from an adult with an advanced solid tumor such as melanoma, head and neck, liver or kidney cancer. The starting material was CD4+ or CD8+ T cells sorted from blood, obtained in a trial of the OX40 agonist ivuxolimab. The CDR3 coding sequence is TGTGCCAGCAGTGAAGCTCCCGGACAGGGTGGTCAGCCCCAGCATTTT. It yields the protein CASSEAPGQGGQPQHF.